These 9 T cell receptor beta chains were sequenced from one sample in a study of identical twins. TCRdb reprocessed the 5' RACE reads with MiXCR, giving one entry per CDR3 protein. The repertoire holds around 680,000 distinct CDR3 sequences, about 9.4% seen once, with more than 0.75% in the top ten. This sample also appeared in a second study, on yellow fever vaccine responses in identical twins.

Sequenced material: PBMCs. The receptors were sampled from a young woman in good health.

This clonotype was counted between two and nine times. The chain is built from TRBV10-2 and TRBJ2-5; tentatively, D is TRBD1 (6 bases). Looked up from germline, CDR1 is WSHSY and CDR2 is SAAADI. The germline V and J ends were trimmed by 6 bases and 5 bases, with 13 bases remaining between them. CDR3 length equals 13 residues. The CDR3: CASRAGVEETQYF. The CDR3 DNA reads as TGCGCCAGCAGGGCAGGGGTAGAGGAGACCCAGTACTTC.

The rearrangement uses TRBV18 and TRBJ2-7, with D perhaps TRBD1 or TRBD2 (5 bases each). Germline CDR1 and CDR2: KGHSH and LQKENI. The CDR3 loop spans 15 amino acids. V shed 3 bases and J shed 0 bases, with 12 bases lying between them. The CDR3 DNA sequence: TGTGCCAGCTCACCGTCTTCAGGGAGCTCCTACGAGCAGTACTTC. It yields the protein CASSPSSGSSYEQYF.

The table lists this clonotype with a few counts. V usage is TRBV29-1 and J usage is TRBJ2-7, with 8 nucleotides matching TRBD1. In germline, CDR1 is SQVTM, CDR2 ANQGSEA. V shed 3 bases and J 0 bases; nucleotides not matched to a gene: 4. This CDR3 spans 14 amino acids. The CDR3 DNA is TGCAGCGTTGATACAGGGGGGAGCTCCTACGAGCAGTACTTC. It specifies CSVDTGGSSYEQYF.

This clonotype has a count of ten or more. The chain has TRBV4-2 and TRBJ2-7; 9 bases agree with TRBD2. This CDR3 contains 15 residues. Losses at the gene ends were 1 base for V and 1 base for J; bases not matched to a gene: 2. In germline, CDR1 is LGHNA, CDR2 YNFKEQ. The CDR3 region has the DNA TGTGCCAGCAGCCAAGGACTAGCGGATTCCTACGAGCAGTACTTC. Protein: CASSQGLADSYEQYF.

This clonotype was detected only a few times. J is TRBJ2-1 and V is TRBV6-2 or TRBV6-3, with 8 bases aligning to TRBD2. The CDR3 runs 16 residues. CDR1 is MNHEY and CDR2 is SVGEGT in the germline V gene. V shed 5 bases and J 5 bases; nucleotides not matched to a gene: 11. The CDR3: CASSPPGGGSHNEQFF. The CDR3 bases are TGTGCCAGCAGTCCGCCCGGGGGGGGCTCACACAATGAGCAGTTCTTC.

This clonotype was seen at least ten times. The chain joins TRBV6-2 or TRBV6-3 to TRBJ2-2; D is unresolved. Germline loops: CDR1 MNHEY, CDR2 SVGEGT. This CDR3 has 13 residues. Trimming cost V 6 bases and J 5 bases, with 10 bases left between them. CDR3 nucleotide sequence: TGTGCCAGCAGCCAGGCAGATACCGGGGAGCTGTTTTTT. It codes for CASSQADTGELFF.

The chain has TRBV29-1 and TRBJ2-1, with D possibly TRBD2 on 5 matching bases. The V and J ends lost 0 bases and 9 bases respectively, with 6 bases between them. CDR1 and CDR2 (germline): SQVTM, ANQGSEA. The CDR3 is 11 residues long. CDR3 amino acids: CSVEEGSEQFF. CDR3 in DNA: TGCAGCGTTGAAGAGGGGAGTGAGCAGTTCTTC.

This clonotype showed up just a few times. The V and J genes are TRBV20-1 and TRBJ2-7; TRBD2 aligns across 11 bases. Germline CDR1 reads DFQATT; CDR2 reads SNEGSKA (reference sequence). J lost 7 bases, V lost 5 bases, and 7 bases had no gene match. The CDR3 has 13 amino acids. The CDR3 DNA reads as TGCAGTGCTTTACTAGCGGGAGTTGAAGAGCAGTACTTC. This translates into CSALLAGVEEQYF.

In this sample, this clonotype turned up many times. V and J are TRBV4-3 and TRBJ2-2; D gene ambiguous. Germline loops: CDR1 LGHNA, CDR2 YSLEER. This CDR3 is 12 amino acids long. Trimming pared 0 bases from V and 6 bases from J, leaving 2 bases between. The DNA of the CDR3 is TGCGCCAGCAGCCAAGAGTCCGGGGAGCTGTTTTTT. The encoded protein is CASSQESGELFF.